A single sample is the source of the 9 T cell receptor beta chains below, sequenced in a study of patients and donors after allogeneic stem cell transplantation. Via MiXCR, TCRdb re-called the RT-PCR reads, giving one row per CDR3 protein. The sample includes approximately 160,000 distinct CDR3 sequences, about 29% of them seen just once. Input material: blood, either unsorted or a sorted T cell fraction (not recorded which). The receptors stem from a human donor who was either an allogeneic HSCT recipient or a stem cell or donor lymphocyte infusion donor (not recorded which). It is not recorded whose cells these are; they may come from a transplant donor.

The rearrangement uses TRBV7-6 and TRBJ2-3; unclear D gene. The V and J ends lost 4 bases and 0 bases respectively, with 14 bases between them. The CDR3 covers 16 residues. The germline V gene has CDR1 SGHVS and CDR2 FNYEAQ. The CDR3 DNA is TGTGCCAGCAGCTCTCTCCCGTACGCTAGCACAGATACGCAGTATTTT. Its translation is CASSSLPYASTDTQYF.

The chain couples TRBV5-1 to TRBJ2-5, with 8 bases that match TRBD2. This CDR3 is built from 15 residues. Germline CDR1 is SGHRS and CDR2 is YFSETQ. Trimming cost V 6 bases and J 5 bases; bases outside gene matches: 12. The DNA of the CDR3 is TGCGCCAGCATCCCCACCGGGAGGGCGGGGGAGACCCAGTACTTC. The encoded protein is CASIPTGRAGETQYF.

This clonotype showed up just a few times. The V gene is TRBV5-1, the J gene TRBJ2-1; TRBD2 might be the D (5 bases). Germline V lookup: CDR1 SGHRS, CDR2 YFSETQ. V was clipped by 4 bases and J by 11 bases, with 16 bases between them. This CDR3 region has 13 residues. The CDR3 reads CASSLSNGGQQFF. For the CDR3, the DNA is TGCGCCAGCAGCCTTAGTAATGGCGGGCAGCAGTTCTTC.

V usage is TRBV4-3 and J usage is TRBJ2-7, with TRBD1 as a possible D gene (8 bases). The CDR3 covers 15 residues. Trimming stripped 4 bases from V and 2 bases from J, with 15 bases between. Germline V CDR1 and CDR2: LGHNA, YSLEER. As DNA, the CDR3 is TGCGCCAGCAGCCGGTACACAGGGGGGGCCTACGAGCAGTACTTC. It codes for CASSRYTGGAYEQYF.

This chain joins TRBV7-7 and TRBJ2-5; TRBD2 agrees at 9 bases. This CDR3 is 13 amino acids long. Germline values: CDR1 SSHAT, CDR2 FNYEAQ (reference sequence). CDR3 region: CASGLAGVETQYF. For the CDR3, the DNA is TGTGCTAGCGGGTTAGCGGGAGTAGAGACCCAGTACTTC.

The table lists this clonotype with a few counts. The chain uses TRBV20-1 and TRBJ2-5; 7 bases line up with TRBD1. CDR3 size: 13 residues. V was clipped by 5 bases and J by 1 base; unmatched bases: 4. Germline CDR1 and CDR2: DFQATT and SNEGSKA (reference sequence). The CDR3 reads CSAASGGQETQYF. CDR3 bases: TGCAGTGCTGCCTCAGGGGGCCAAGAGACCCAGTACTTC.

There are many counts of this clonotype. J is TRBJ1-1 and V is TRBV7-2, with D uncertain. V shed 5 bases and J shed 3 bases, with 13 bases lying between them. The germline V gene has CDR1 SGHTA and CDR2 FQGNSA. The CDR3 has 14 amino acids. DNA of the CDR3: TGTGCCAGCAGCCCTGTAGCTCTCGACACTGAAGCTTTCTTT. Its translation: CASSPVALDTEAFF.

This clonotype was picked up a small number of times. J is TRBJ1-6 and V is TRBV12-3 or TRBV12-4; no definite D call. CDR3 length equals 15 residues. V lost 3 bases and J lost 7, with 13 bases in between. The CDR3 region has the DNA TGTGCCAGCAGTTTCTCGACCGGCGGCAATTCACCCCTCCACTTT. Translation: CASSFSTGGNSPLHF.

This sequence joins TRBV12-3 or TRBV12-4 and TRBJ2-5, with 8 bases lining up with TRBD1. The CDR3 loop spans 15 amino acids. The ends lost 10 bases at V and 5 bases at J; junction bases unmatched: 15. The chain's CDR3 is CATTSGTGLSETQYF. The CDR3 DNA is TGTGCCACCACCTCTGGGACAGGACTTTCGGAGACCCAGTACTTC.